These T cell receptor beta chains were read from a single sample in a study of blood T cell repertoires in COVID-19. Repertoires were generated with immunoSEQ multiplex PCR, while TCRdb's copy carries only in-frame clones and drops some. The sample includes more than 150,000 clones, 88% of them seen just once. The sequencing input was peripheral blood. The receptors come from a man between 65 and 85 years old with active or convalescent COVID-19. Each CDR3 is given with its conserved first and last residue. The D gene is left open where the match is weak. Clone size is not always given. Where it is, it says once, few, many or a class for expanded clones.

V	size	J	D	CDR3	DNA
TRBV6-2/TRBV6-3	.	TRBJ2-5	TRBD2	CASSGLGETQYF	TGTGCCAGCAGTGGACTAGGGGAGACCCAGTACTTC
TRBV10-3	once	TRBJ1-5	.	CAISESPSNQPQHF	TGTGCCATCAGTGAGTCCCCAAGCAATCAGCCCCAGCATTTT
TRBV7-9	.	TRBJ1-2	.	CASSSTGYGYTF	TGTGCCAGCAGCTCCACGGGCTATGGCTACACCTTC
TRBV29-1	.	TRBJ2-1	TRBD2	CSVVGLLNEQFF	TGCAGCGTTGTGGGACTACTTAATGAGCAGTTCTTC
TRBV9	.	TRBJ2-1	.	CASSGLQAGEQFF	TGTGCCAGCAGCGGGCTACAAGCGGGTGAGCAGTTCTTC
TRBV24-1	.	TRBJ2-2	.	CATSSGAGELFF	TGTGCCACCAGTTCGGGGGCCGGGGAGCTGTTTTTT
TRBV27	.	TRBJ2-1	TRBD1	CASSSHRGNEQFF	TGTGCCAGCAGTTCCCACAGGGGCAATGAGCAGTTCTTC
TRBV19	.	TRBJ2-1	.	CASSMGVHNGQFF	TGTGCCAGTAGTATGGGCGTCCACAATGGGCAGTTCTTC
TRBV7-9	.	TRBJ2-3	.	CASSLGGITQYF	TGTGCCAGCAGCTTAGGCGGGATAACGCAGTATTTT
TRBV4-3	.	TRBJ1-1	.	CASSQDPQGRDTEAFF	TGCGCCAGCAGCCAAGACCCCCAGGGGAGGGACACTGAAGCTTTCTTT
TRBV5-5	once	TRBJ2-7	TRBD2	CASSKGLAGAVYEQYF	TGTGCCAGCAGCAAGGGACTAGCGGGGGCCGTATACGAGCAGTACTTC
TRBV5-6	.	TRBJ1-2	TRBD1	CASSLGGQGVGYTF	TGTGCCAGCAGCTTGGGGGGACAGGGTGTTGGCTACACCTTC
TRBV5-1	.	TRBJ2-3	TRBD2	CASSPGGRSTDTQYF	TGCGCCAGCAGCCCAGGCGGGAGGAGCACAGATACGCAGTATTTT
TRBV7-2	.	TRBJ2-7	TRBD2	CASSLALPSGRVEQYF	TGTGCCAGCAGCTTAGCCCTACCTAGCGGGAGGGTTGAGCAGTACTTC
TRBV10-3	.	TRBJ1-2	.	CAISDGGLANYGYTF	TGTGCCATCAGTGATGGGGGCCTAGCTAACTATGGCTACACCTTC
TRBV28	.	TRBJ2-7	.	CASSSRTSLYEQYF	TGTGCCAGCAGCTCGAGGACTTCACTCTACGAGCAGTACTTC